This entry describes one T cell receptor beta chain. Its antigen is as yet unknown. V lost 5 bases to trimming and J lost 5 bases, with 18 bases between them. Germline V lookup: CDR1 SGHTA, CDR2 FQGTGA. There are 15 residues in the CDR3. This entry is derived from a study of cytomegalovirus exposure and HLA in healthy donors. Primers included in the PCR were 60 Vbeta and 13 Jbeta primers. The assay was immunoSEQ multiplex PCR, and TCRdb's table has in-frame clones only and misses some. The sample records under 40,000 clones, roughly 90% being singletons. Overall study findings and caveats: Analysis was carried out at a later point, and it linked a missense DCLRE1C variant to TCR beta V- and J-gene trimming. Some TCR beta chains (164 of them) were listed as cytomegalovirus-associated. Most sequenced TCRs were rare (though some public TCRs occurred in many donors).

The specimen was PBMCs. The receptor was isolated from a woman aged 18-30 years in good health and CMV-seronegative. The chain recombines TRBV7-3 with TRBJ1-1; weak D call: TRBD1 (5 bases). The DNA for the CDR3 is TGTGCCAGCAGCCCAGGAGGGCAGAAGGGGACTGAAGCTTTCTTT. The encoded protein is CASSPGGQKGTEAFF.